The clone carrying this TCR beta chain was recorded at least ten times. The antigen is not known. A junction boundary mismatches the germline segment, possibly from a read error. Noted time point: persistent/refractory GD, antithyroid drugs over 5 years with positive TRAb. From RNA extracted from PBMCs, the TCR library was made. The data originate from a study of regulatory T cells in long-lasting Graves disease. This CDR3 has 14 residues. Sequencing libraries for TCR beta were prepared with iRepertoire HTBI primers and Arm-PCR of CDR3 regions. TCRdb ran MiXCR on the multiplex PCR reads and lists one entry per CDR3 protein. The sample has 400,000 to 600,000 distinct CDR3 sequences; 20% to 25% are singletons. Whole-study findings and limits: TRBV28, TRBJ1-2 and TRBJ2-5 emerged as the favored segments in persistent disease. Persistent Graves' cases showed lower TCR diversity than newly diagnosed cases. Owing to a sample size that was small, accuracy may have been reduced.

This clonotype originated in a female donor with Graves disease. The source material was peripheral blood mononuclear cells (PBMCs), sampled when the disease was refractory, from a patient treated with antithyroid drugs. The V and J genes are TRBV12-3 or TRBV12-4 and TRBJ2-7, with D tentatively TRBD2 (6 bases). CDR3 protein: CASSLFGGTYEQYF. The CDR3 DNA sequence: TGCGCCAGCAGCTTGTTCGGCGGGACGTACGAGCAGTACTTC.